Following are 2 T cell receptor beta chains from one sample sequenced in a study of CDR3 diversity in severe acne (dated by TCRdb to between 2018 and 2020). The library came from PCR. Sequencing was carried out with an Illumina HiSeq 2000. TCRdb itself trimmed the public reads at Q25 with fastp, ran MiXCR and retained productive beta chains. Entries that share a CDR3 protein sequence are merged under the most common genes and DNA. In all, the sample holds roughly 100,000 distinct CDR3 sequences, and roughly 51% of those were seen once. The ten largest clones capture around 12% of the sample. The sample consisted of blood. The receptors were sampled from a male donor with acne.

This clonotype is medium-sized within its sample. V gene TRBV20-1 combines with J gene TRBJ2-7; 8 nucleotides agree with TRBD2. This CDR3 region has 13 residues. Germline V gene sequence: CDR1 DFQATT, CDR2 SNEGSKA (reference sequence). The trim removed 2 bases at V and 5 bases at J, leaving 5 bases unmatched. The chain's CDR3 is CSARTSGPDEQYF. The CDR3 coding sequence is TGCAGTGCTAGAACTAGCGGTCCTGACGAGCAGTACTTC.

At least ten counts were recorded for this clonotype. This chain links TRBV6-5 with TRBJ2-5; no definite D call. The CDR3 runs 17 residues. The V gene's germline CDR1 is MNHEY and CDR2 SVGAGI. Trimming stripped 0 bases from V and 1 base from J, with 15 bases between. In DNA, the CDR3 is TGTGCCAGCAGTTACTCTATTCGTGCCAGGACCCAAGAGACCCAGTACTTC. Translated: CASSYSIRARTQETQYF.